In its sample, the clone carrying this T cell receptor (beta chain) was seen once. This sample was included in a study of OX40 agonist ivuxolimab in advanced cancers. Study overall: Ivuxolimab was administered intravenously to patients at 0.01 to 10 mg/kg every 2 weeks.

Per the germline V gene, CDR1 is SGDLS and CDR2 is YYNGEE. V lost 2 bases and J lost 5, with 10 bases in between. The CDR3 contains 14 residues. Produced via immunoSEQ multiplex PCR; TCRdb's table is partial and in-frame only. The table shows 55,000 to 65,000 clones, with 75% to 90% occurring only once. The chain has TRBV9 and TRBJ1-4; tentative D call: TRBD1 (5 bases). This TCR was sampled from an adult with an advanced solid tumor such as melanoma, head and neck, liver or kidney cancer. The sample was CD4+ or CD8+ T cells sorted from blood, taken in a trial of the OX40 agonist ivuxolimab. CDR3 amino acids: CASSVSAGNEKLFF. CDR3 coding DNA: TGTGCCAGCAGCGTCTCGGCAGGGAATGAAAAACTGTTTTTT.